This is a list of T cell receptor beta chains from one sample in a study of control samples from healthy donors and cancer patients. Sequencing used immunoSEQ multiplex PCR; TCRdb keeps in-frame clones, though not all of them. The sample records approximately 160,000 clones, approximately 91% being singletons. The sequencing sample was made of blood. These TCRs come from a woman between 40 and 50 years old in good health. Each CDR3 is given with its conserved first and last residue. Each record gives: clone size, V gene, D gene, J gene, CDR3 DNA, CDR3 protein. The D gene is left open where the match is weak. Size is omitted from some rows. Given values are once, few, many or a class for expanded clones.

size: -
V: TRBV4-1
D: -
J: TRBJ1-4
DNA: TGCGCCAGCAGCCAAGGTCAGGAAAACGAAAAACTGTTTTTT
CDR3: CASSQGQENEKLFF

size: -
V: TRBV6-5
D: -
J: TRBJ1-1
DNA: TGTGCCAGCACCGCAGGGGTGGTATTCACTGAAGCTTTCTTT
CDR3: CASTAGVVFTEAFF

size: -
V: TRBV10-2
D: -
J: TRBJ1-2
DNA: TGCGCCAGCAGTGAGCCGAGCGTCAACTATGGCTACACCTTC
CDR3: CASSEPSVNYGYTF

size: -
V: TRBV27
D: -
J: TRBJ2-1
DNA: TGTGCCAGCAGTTGGGGCGACTCCTACAATGAGCAGTTCTTC
CDR3: CASSWGDSYNEQFF

size: -
V: TRBV3-1/TRBV3-2
D: TRBD1
J: TRBJ1-1
DNA: TGTGCCAGCAGCCCAGAGGGGGCGCGAAAAGCTTTCTTT
CDR3: CASSPEGARKAFF

size: -
V: TRBV7-3
D: TRBD1
J: TRBJ1-2
DNA: TGTGCCAGCAGCTTCGAAACGGACAGGGGGGGAGTTTTCTATGGCTACACCTTC
CDR3: CASSFETDRGGVFYGYTF

size: -
V: TRBV5-5
D: -
J: TRBJ2-5
DNA: TGTGCCAGCAGCCGTGGAGAAATGAGTAGAGAGACCCAGTACTTC
CDR3: CASSRGEMSRETQYF

size: -
V: TRBV6-1
D: -
J: TRBJ1-1
DNA: TGTGCCAGCAGTGATGGGGAGTACACTGAAGCTTTCTTT
CDR3: CASSDGEYTEAFF

size: -
V: TRBV3-1/TRBV3-2
D: -
J: TRBJ1-2
DNA: TGTGCCAGCAGCCAAGATCGGGGCGGATTTGGGTATGGCTACACCTTC
CDR3: CASSQDRGGFGYGYTF

size: few
V: TRBV21-1
D: -
J: TRBJ1-1
DNA: TGTGCCAGCAGCAATCACAGGGCGAACACTGAAGCTTTCTTT
CDR3: CASSNHRANTEAFF

size: -
V: TRBV5-4
D: -
J: TRBJ1-5
DNA: TGTGCCAGCAGCACGGACAATCAGCCCCAGCATTTT
CDR3: CASSTDNQPQHF

size: -
V: TRBV7-2
D: -
J: TRBJ2-2
DNA: TGTGCCAGCAGCTTAGTTGGCGGGGCCCTGAACACCGGGGAGCTGTTTTTT
CDR3: CASSLVGGALNTGELFF

size: -
V: TRBV28
D: TRBD2
J: TRBJ2-1
DNA: TGTGCCAGCAGTTTCGCTCTAGCGGGGGGGCTCAATGAGCAGTTCTTC
CDR3: CASSFALAGGLNEQFF

size: -
V: TRBV15
D: -
J: TRBJ2-7
DNA: TGTGCCACCAGCAGGGATACTTACGAGCAGTACTTC
CDR3: CATSRDTYEQYF

size: -
V: TRBV10-3
D: TRBD1
J: TRBJ1-6
DNA: TGTGCCATCAGGGAGGACAGGGATTCTTCACCCCTCCACTTT
CDR3: CAIREDRDSSPLHF

size: -
V: TRBV6-5
D: -
J: TRBJ2-1
DNA: TGTGCCAGCAGTTACTCGCAAGCGGTTGATTATGAGCAGTTCTTC
CDR3: CASSYSQAVDYEQFF

size: -
V: TRBV5-6
D: -
J: TRBJ1-1
DNA: TGTGCCAGCAGCTTGTACAGGGAAGCTTTCTTT
CDR3: CASSLYREAFF

size: -
V: TRBV5-1
D: TRBD1
J: TRBJ2-1
DNA: TGCGCCAGCAGCCATTCCGGGACAGGGGGCATGAAAACCTACAATGAGCAGTTCTTC
CDR3: CASSHSGTGGMKTYNEQFF

size: -
V: TRBV6-5
D: -
J: TRBJ1-1
DNA: TGTGCCAGCAGTTACTCTTTTGGGGAGGACGCTTTCTTT
CDR3: CASSYSFGEDAFF

size: -
V: TRBV3-1/TRBV3-2
D: TRBD1
J: TRBJ1-2
DNA: TGTGCCAGCAGCCAAGCGGACAGGGAGGACTATGGCTACACCTTC
CDR3: CASSQADREDYGYTF

size: -
V: TRBV20-1
D: -
J: TRBJ1-1
DNA: TGCAGTGCTAGTCAACCGGGGGACACTGAAGCTTTCTTT
CDR3: CSASQPGDTEAFF

size: -
V: TRBV4-1
D: -
J: TRBJ1-2
DNA: TGCGCCAGCAGCCAAGATGGGCAGGGGAATACCTTC
CDR3: CASSQDGQGNTF

size: -
V: TRBV6-1
D: TRBD1
J: TRBJ1-1
DNA: TGTGCCAGCAGTGAAAGAGTATACGCCGGGACAGGGGAGTTCATGAACACTGAAGCTTTCTTT
CDR3: CASSERVYAGTGEFMNTEAFF

size: -
V: TRBV6-2/TRBV6-3
D: -
J: TRBJ2-7
DNA: TGTGCCAGCAGCATTATGCCCGTCGACGAGCAGTACTTC
CDR3: CASSIMPVDEQYF

size: -
V: TRBV5-4
D: -
J: TRBJ2-6
DNA: TGTGCCAGCAGCTTGACAGGGGACTCGGCGGGGGCCAACGTCCTGACTTTC
CDR3: CASSLTGDSAGANVLTF

size: -
V: TRBV15
D: -
J: TRBJ2-2
DNA: TGTGCCACCAGCCCAGATCCTCAGACCTACACCGGGGAGCTGTTTTTT
CDR3: CATSPDPQTYTGELFF

size: -
V: TRBV5-1
D: TRBD1
J: TRBJ1-2
DNA: TGCGCCAGCAGCTTGGGGGTCCCAGGGGGAATAGGCTATGGCTACACCTTC
CDR3: CASSLGVPGGIGYGYTF

size: -
V: TRBV2
D: TRBD1
J: TRBJ2-7
DNA: TGTGCCAGCAGTCCGGACAGGGCCCGTTCCTACGAGCAGTACTTC
CDR3: CASSPDRARSYEQYF

size: -
V: TRBV9
D: TRBD2
J: TRBJ2-1
DNA: TGTGCCAGCAGCGTCGGCGGGGGGGATCCTGGAGACAATGAGCAGTTCTTC
CDR3: CASSVGGGDPGDNEQFF

size: -
V: TRBV19
D: -
J: TRBJ1-4
DNA: TGTGCCAGTAAGGCCCAGGGGACAACTAATGAAAAACTGTTTTTT
CDR3: CASKAQGTTNEKLFF

size: -
V: TRBV29-1
D: TRBD1
J: TRBJ2-7
DNA: TGCAGCGCCTCTAGGGACAGGGACTCCTACGAGCAGTACTTC
CDR3: CSASRDRDSYEQYF

size: -
V: TRBV6-6
D: -
J: TRBJ1-5
DNA: TGTGCCAGCAGAGTCGAACCCAGCAATCAGCCCCAGCATTTT
CDR3: CASRVEPSNQPQHF

size: few
V: TRBV27
D: -
J: TRBJ1-1
DNA: TGTGCCAGCAGTTTATCAGGGGGGAGGACTGAAGCTTTCTTT
CDR3: CASSLSGGRTEAFF

size: -
V: TRBV11-1
D: -
J: TRBJ2-2
DNA: TGTGCCAGCAGCTTCGTTAACACCGGGGAGCTGTTTTTT
CDR3: CASSFVNTGELFF

size: -
V: TRBV7-2
D: -
J: TRBJ2-1
DNA: TGTGCCCTCGGGGGGCACTACAATGAGCAGTTCTTC
CDR3: CALGGHYNEQFF

size: -
V: TRBV3-1/TRBV3-2
D: -
J: TRBJ2-3
DNA: TGTGCCAGCAGCCAAGATGTCGGGGGCCGAAAGTATTTT
CDR3: CASSQDVGGRKYF

size: -
V: TRBV5-1
D: TRBD1
J: TRBJ1-1
DNA: TGCGCCAGCAGCTTGGTCCAGGGGGCTAACAGTGAAGCTTTCTTT
CDR3: CASSLVQGANSEAFF

size: -
V: TRBV28
D: -
J: TRBJ1-5
DNA: TGTGCCAGCAGTTCCCCCCCATCGGGGAGGTTTCAGCCCCAGCATTTT
CDR3: CASSSPPSGRFQPQHF

size: -
V: TRBV4-1
D: -
J: TRBJ1-2
DNA: TGCGCCAGCAGCCAAGATCTCGGCAGGTATGGCTACACCTTC
CDR3: CASSQDLGRYGYTF

size: -
V: TRBV12-5
D: -
J: TRBJ1-1
DNA: TGTGCTAGTGGTGCATACGGGGGGACTGAAGCTTTCTTT
CDR3: CASGAYGGTEAFF

size: -
V: TRBV10-3
D: -
J: TRBJ2-5
DNA: TGTGCCATCAGTGAGCCTAGAGAGACCCAGTACTTC
CDR3: CAISEPRETQYF

size: -
V: TRBV7-2
D: -
J: TRBJ2-1
DNA: TGTGCCAGCAGCTTAGTACTAGATATAGTCGGCAATGAGCAGTTCTTC
CDR3: CASSLVLDIVGNEQFF

size: -
V: TRBV2
D: TRBD1
J: TRBJ1-2
DNA: TGTGCCAGAGGGGGTGGACAGGACTACTATGGCTACACCTTC
CDR3: CARGGGQDYYGYTF

size: once
V: TRBV12-1
D: -
J: TRBJ1-5
DNA: TGTGCCAGCAGCTCGATACCGGGACAGGGAGCCCAGCCCCAGCATTTT
CDR3: CASSSIPGQGAQPQHF

size: -
V: TRBV19
D: -
J: TRBJ1-3
DNA: TGTGCCAGTAGACCTGCCGGGTTAACTGGGGGAAACACCATATATTTT
CDR3: CASRPAGLTGGNTIYF

size: once
V: TRBV9
D: -
J: TRBJ2-3
DNA: TGTGCCAGCAGCGTAGTGGCCACAGATACGCAGTATTTT
CDR3: CASSVVATDTQYF

size: -
V: TRBV5-6
D: -
J: TRBJ2-1
DNA: TGTGCCAGCAGTAAGGAGCGATCCCCAAAAGAGTTCTTC
CDR3: CASSKERSPKEFF

size: -
V: TRBV6-5
D: TRBD2
J: TRBJ2-5
DNA: TGTGCCAGCAACAAAGGCGGGGGGGGCCAAGAGACCCAGTACTTC
CDR3: CASNKGGGGQETQYF

size: few
V: TRBV12-5
D: TRBD1
J: TRBJ2-7
DNA: TGTGCTAGTGCAACCGGGACAGGGCTCTACGAGCAGTACTTC
CDR3: CASATGTGLYEQYF

size: -
V: TRBV15
D: -
J: TRBJ1-2
DNA: TGTGCCACCAGCAGAGATCCACAGAACTATGGCTACACCTTC
CDR3: CATSRDPQNYGYTF

size: -
V: TRBV5-4
D: -
J: TRBJ2-7
DNA: TGTGCCAGCAGCTTGGCCGATAGAAAATACGGGCAGTACTTC
CDR3: CASSLADRKYGQYF

size: -
V: TRBV9
D: -
J: TRBJ1-4
DNA: TGTGCCAGCAGCGTAGGTGGCGGGTTTAATGAAAAACTGTTTTTT
CDR3: CASSVGGGFNEKLFF

size: -
V: TRBV5-4
D: -
J: TRBJ1-2
DNA: TGTGCCAGCAGTCTCGGGGGACACTCTAACTATGGCTACACCTTC
CDR3: CASSLGGHSNYGYTF

size: -
V: TRBV3-1/TRBV3-2
D: TRBD2
J: TRBJ2-1
DNA: TGTGCCAGCAGCCAAGTCCTAGCGGGGGCCCCTAGTCTGTTCTTC
CDR3: CASSQVLAGAPSLFF

size: -
V: TRBV6-5
D: -
J: TRBJ2-7
DNA: TGTGCCAGCACTCCTCGGGGGCGGAGCTCCTACGAGCAGTACTTC
CDR3: CASTPRGRSSYEQYF

size: -
V: TRBV13
D: -
J: TRBJ1-2
DNA: TGTGCCAGCAGCTTAAGACCCGCCATCTCGAACTATGGCTACACCTTC
CDR3: CASSLRPAISNYGYTF

size: -
V: TRBV6-6
D: -
J: TRBJ2-5
DNA: TGTGCCAGCAGCCGAAACCCTCAGTACCAAGAGACCCAGTACTTC
CDR3: CASSRNPQYQETQYF

size: once
V: TRBV3-1/TRBV3-2
D: TRBD2
J: TRBJ2-1
DNA: TGTGCCAGCAGCCGACGACTAGCGGGGGGCCTATCCTACAATGAGCAGTTCTTC
CDR3: CASSRRLAGGLSYNEQFF

size: -
V: TRBV27
D: -
J: TRBJ1-5
DNA: TGTGCCAGCAGTTTATCAGAGAATCAGCCCCAGCATTTT
CDR3: CASSLSENQPQHF